The source of this T cell receptor beta chain is a study of T cell responses to AZD1222 COVID-19 vaccine. The CDR3 extends over 15 amino acids. Per germline, CDR1 SGHVS and CDR2 FQNEAQ. J was trimmed by 3 bases and V by 1 base; bases with no gene match: 3. Profiled with immunoSEQ multiplex PCR; TCRdb holds only in-frame clones, not every one. The sample gives 98,000 or so clones, approximately 90% of which show up once; 3.1% is in the top ten. On this clone itself: The antigen remains unidentified.

Overall study results and limits: Nearly half of the spike-specific TCRs reportedly recognize variant regions that carry no mutations. Repertoire sampling occurred only after the peak T cell response. The sample set comprised mostly white British donors with more females, and clonal diversity was possibly underestimated. Only 5 to 7 AZD1222 recipients tested seropositive at baseline.

The rearrangement uses TRBV7-8 and TRBJ1-5; 7 bases are a match to TRBD1. The clonotype originates from an adult in good health. Sequenced here: peripheral blood, sampled on day 0 of MenACWY control vaccination. The CDR3 nucleotides are TGTGCCAGCAGCTTAGGAGGGACAGTCAATCAGCCCCAGCATTTT. Protein: CASSLGGTVNQPQHF.